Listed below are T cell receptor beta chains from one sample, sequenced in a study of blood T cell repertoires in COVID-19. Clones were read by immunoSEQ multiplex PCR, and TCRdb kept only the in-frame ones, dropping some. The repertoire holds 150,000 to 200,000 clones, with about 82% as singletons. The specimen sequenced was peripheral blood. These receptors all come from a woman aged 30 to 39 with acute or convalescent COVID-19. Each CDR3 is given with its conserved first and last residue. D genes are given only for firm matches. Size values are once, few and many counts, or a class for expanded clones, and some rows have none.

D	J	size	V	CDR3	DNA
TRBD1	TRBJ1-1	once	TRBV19	CASSIGGQGHTEAFF	TGTGCCAGTAGTATAGGGGGACAGGGGCATACTGAAGCTTTCTTT
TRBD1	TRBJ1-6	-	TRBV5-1	CASSPGQFNSPLHF	TGCGCCAGCAGCCCGGGACAGTTTAATTCACCCCTCCACTTT
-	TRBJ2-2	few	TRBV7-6	CASRGLELFF	TGTGCCAGCAGAGGACTAGAGCTGTTTTTT
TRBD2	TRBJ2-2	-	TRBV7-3	CASRLAAYTGELFF	TGTGCCAGCAGACTAGCGGCATACACCGGGGAGCTGTTTTTT
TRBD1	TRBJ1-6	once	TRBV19	CASKGTGGSSPLHF	TGTGCCAGTAAGGGAACAGGGGGAAGTTCACCCCTCCACTTT
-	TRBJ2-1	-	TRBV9	CASSVGVGGNEQFF	TGTGCCAGCAGCGTAGGGGTAGGGGGAAATGAGCAGTTCTTC
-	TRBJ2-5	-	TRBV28	CASSYTGTQETQYF	TGTGCCAGCAGTTATACAGGAACCCAAGAGACCCAGTACTTC
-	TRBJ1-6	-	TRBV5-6	CASSPPSSYNSPLHF	TGTGCCAGCAGCCCACCTAGCTCCTATAATTCACCCCTCCACTTT
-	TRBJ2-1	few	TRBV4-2	CASSQDGGSYNEQFF	TGTGCCAGCAGCCAAGACGGGGGCTCCTACAATGAGCAGTTCTTC
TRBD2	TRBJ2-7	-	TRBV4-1	CASSRAGGLYEQYF	TGCGCCAGCAGCCGAGCGGGGGGGCTGTACGAGCAGTACTTC
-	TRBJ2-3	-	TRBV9	CASSVQALLTDTQYF	TGTGCCAGCAGCGTTCAGGCTCTACTCACAGATACGCAGTATTTT
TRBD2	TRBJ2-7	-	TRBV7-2	CASSLGLAAYEQYF	TGTGCCAGCAGCTTAGGCCTAGCGGCCTACGAGCAGTACTTC
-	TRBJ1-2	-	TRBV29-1	CSAAPDGYTF	TGCAGCGCCGCCCCGGATGGCTACACCTTC
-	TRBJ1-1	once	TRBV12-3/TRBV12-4	CASGTGLNTEAFF	TGTGCCAGCGGTACAGGGTTGAACACTGAAGCTTTCTTT
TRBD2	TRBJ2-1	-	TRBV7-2	CASSRTSGIYNEQFF	TGTGCCAGCAGCCGCACTAGCGGGATCTACAATGAGCAGTTCTTC
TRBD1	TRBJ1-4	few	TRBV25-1	CASSPTGTGIREKLFF	TGTGCCAGCAGTCCTACCGGGACAGGGATACGTGAAAAACTGTTTTTT
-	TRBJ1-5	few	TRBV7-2	CASSRMGGNQPQHF	TGTGCCAGCAGCCGGATGGGAGGCAATCAGCCCCAGCATTTT
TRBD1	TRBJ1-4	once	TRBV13	CASSTGTGGKLFF	TGTGCCAGCAGCACCGGGACAGGGGGCAAACTGTTTTTT
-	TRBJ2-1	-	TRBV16	CASSPPGIEFNEQFF	TGTGCCAGCAGCCCACCGGGTATTGAGTTTAATGAGCAGTTCTTC
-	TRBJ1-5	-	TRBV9	CASSALGWLNQPQHF	TGTGCCAGCAGCGCCCTAGGATGGCTCAATCAGCCCCAGCATTTT
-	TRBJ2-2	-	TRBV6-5	CASSYDRFSTGELFF	TGTGCCAGCAGTTATGACAGGTTTAGCACCGGGGAGCTGTTTTTT
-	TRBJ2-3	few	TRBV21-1	CASSANSGRTDTQYF	TGTGCCAGCAGCGCCAATAGCGGGAGGACAGATACGCAGTATTTT